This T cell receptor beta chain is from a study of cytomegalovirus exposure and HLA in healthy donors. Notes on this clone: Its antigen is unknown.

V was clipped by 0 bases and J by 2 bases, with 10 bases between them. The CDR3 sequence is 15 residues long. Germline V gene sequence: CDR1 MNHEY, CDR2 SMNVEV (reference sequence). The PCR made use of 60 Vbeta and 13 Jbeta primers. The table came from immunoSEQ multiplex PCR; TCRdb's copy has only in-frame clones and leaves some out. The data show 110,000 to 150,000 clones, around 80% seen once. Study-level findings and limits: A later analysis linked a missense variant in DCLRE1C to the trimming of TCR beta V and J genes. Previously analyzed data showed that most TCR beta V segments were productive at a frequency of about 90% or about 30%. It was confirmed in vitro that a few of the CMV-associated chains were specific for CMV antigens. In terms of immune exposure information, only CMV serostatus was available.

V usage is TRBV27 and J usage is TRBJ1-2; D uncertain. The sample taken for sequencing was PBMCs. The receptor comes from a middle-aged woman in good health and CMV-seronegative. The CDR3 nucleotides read TGTGCCAGCAGTTTATCGGCGCGGCAAAACTATGGCTACACCTTC. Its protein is CASSLSARQNYGYTF.